This T cell receptor (beta chain) was profiled in a study of T cells in localized non-small cell lung cancer. Profiled with immunoSEQ multiplex PCR; TCRdb holds only in-frame clones, not every one. The sample yields approximately 13,000 clones, about 83% seen once. Germline trimming cut 4 bases from V and 0 bases from J; bases unmatched to any gene: 3. The CDR3 spans 16 residues. CDR1 SGHDT and CDR2 YYEEEE come from the germline V gene. The TCR comes from a male donor older than 55 with stage I lung adenocarcinoma. This sequence joins TRBV5-6 and TRBJ2-3; TRBD2 aligns across 12 bases. The source was peripheral blood, collected before any cancer treatment. The CDR3 protein is CASSLAGGPSTDTQYF. The CDR3 bases are TGTGCCAGCAGCCTAGCGGGGGGGCCGAGCACAGATACGCAGTATTTT.